These T cell receptor beta chains were read from a single sample in a study of blood T cell repertoires in COVID-19. Repertoires were generated with immunoSEQ multiplex PCR, while TCRdb's copy carries only in-frame clones and drops some. Found here are a few hundred thousand clones, 85% of them singletons; the top ten hold approximately 3.6%. What was sequenced was peripheral blood. The receptor set was obtained from a woman between 18 and 29 years old with acute or convalescent COVID-19. Each CDR3 is given with its conserved first and last residue. A D gene is named only where the DNA matches it firmly. Part of the rows lack a size; the others show once, few, many or a class for expanded clones.

CDR3 DNA: TGTGCCAGCACCCCGCGCAGGGAATCCTACGAGCAGTACTTC; CDR3 protein: CASTPRRESYEQYF; D gene: .; clone size: .; V gene: TRBV7-8; J gene: TRBJ2-7
CDR3 DNA: TGTGCCAGCAGCCCCGACACGACTGAAGCTTTCTTT; CDR3 protein: CASSPDTTEAFF; D gene: .; clone size: .; V gene: TRBV7-9; J gene: TRBJ1-1
CDR3 DNA: TGTGCCAGCAGCGTAGAAGGGGGCGTAAACACCGGGGAGCTGTTTTTT; CDR3 protein: CASSVEGGVNTGELFF; D gene: TRBD1; clone size: .; V gene: TRBV9; J gene: TRBJ2-2
CDR3 DNA: TGTGCCAGCAGCTCCACGCCCGCTCAGGGGGACCCTGAAGCTTTCTTT; CDR3 protein: CASSSTPAQGDPEAFF; D gene: TRBD1; clone size: .; V gene: TRBV11-2; J gene: TRBJ1-1
CDR3 DNA: TGTGCCAGCAGCCAAGATGGTACGGCGGGGGGCTATGGCTACACCTTC; CDR3 protein: CASSQDGTAGGYGYTF; D gene: .; clone size: .; V gene: TRBV3-1/TRBV3-2; J gene: TRBJ1-2
CDR3 DNA: TGTGCCAGCAGTATACAGGGTCCCGAGCAGTACTTC; CDR3 protein: CASSIQGPEQYF; D gene: .; clone size: .; V gene: TRBV28; J gene: TRBJ2-7
CDR3 DNA: TGTGCCAGTAGTCTAGCGGGAGACACAGATACGCAGTATTTT; CDR3 protein: CASSLAGDTDTQYF; D gene: TRBD2; clone size: .; V gene: TRBV19; J gene: TRBJ2-3
CDR3 DNA: TGTGCCAGTAGCCGGACGGGACAGGACTATGGCTACACCTTC; CDR3 protein: CASSRTGQDYGYTF; D gene: TRBD1; clone size: .; V gene: TRBV19; J gene: TRBJ1-2
CDR3 DNA: TGTGCCACGTCAGGGGGTCCCCTCTATGGCTACACCTTC; CDR3 protein: CATSGGPLYGYTF; D gene: TRBD1; clone size: .; V gene: TRBV6-5; J gene: TRBJ1-2
CDR3 DNA: TGTGCCAGCAGCTTATGGGGCCCCTACGAGCAGTACTTC; CDR3 protein: CASSLWGPYEQYF; D gene: .; clone size: .; V gene: TRBV7-9; J gene: TRBJ2-7
CDR3 DNA: TGCGCCAGCAGCTTGTGGGGGACAGGGAGGGACACTGAAGCTTTCTTT; CDR3 protein: CASSLWGTGRDTEAFF; D gene: TRBD1; clone size: .; V gene: TRBV5-1; J gene: TRBJ1-1
CDR3 DNA: TGTGCCACCAACCGGACATCTTACCACTCTGGAAACACCATATATTTT; CDR3 protein: CATNRTSYHSGNTIYF; D gene: .; clone size: .; V gene: TRBV24-1; J gene: TRBJ1-3
CDR3 DNA: TGTGCCAGCAGCAACCGGGGACTGTTCGATACGCAGTATTTT; CDR3 protein: CASSNRGLFDTQYF; D gene: .; clone size: .; V gene: TRBV7-9; J gene: TRBJ2-3
CDR3 DNA: TGTGCCAGCAGCGTACGCCAGGTGGGGAACACCGGGGAGCTGTTTTTT; CDR3 protein: CASSVRQVGNTGELFF; D gene: .; clone size: .; V gene: TRBV9; J gene: TRBJ2-2
CDR3 DNA: TGTGCCAGCAGCCTCGGACAGTCCTACGAGCAGTACTTC; CDR3 protein: CASSLGQSYEQYF; D gene: .; clone size: .; V gene: TRBV11-3; J gene: TRBJ2-7
CDR3 DNA: TGTGCCAGCAGCTTGACATACCAAGGAGATACGCAGTATTTT; CDR3 protein: CASSLTYQGDTQYF; D gene: .; clone size: once; V gene: TRBV7-2; J gene: TRBJ2-3
CDR3 DNA: TGTGCCAGCAGCCAACTACAGGGATTTAATTCACCCCTCCACTTT; CDR3 protein: CASSQLQGFNSPLHF; D gene: .; clone size: .; V gene: TRBV3-1/TRBV3-2; J gene: TRBJ1-6
CDR3 DNA: TGTGCCAGCAGGAGGGGGGGAGCTTTCTTT; CDR3 protein: CASRRGGAFF; D gene: .; clone size: .; V gene: TRBV2; J gene: TRBJ1-1
CDR3 DNA: TGTGCCAGCAGTTTTGGAGTGTCGAGCTCCTATAATTCACCCCTCCACTTT; CDR3 protein: CASSFGVSSSYNSPLHF; D gene: .; clone size: once; V gene: TRBV27; J gene: TRBJ1-6
CDR3 DNA: TGTGCCAGCAGCCCCCTACAGGGGGAGGATGGCTACACCTTC; CDR3 protein: CASSPLQGEDGYTF; D gene: TRBD1; clone size: .; V gene: TRBV5-4; J gene: TRBJ1-2
CDR3 DNA: TGTGCCAGCAGCTTGGCCGGGGAAGCGCTTGGCAATCAGCCCCAGCATTTT; CDR3 protein: CASSLAGEALGNQPQHF; D gene: .; clone size: .; V gene: TRBV5-6; J gene: TRBJ1-5
CDR3 DNA: TGTGCCAGCAGCTTTAGCGGGGGGGCTCCGAATGAGCAGTTCTTC; CDR3 protein: CASSFSGGAPNEQFF; D gene: TRBD2; clone size: .; V gene: TRBV11-1; J gene: TRBJ2-1
CDR3 DNA: TGTGCCAGCTCACAACGCCCCGGGACAGAGAATTCACCCCTCCACTTT; CDR3 protein: CASSQRPGTENSPLHF; D gene: TRBD1; clone size: .; V gene: TRBV18; J gene: TRBJ1-6
CDR3 DNA: TGTGCCAGCCATGATGGGGACAGGCAGAATTCACCCCTCCACTTT; CDR3 protein: CASHDGDRQNSPLHF; D gene: TRBD1; clone size: .; V gene: TRBV3-1/TRBV3-2; J gene: TRBJ1-6
CDR3 DNA: TGTGCCACCAGCCTGGACAGGGGGCAAGAGACCCAGTACTTC; CDR3 protein: CATSLDRGQETQYF; D gene: TRBD1; clone size: .; V gene: TRBV15; J gene: TRBJ2-5
CDR3 DNA: TGCGCCAGCAGCCAAAATACGGGATCCTACGAGCAGTACTTC; CDR3 protein: CASSQNTGSYEQYF; D gene: .; clone size: .; V gene: TRBV4-1; J gene: TRBJ2-7